Below are 2 T cell receptor beta chains sequenced from a single sample in a study of a mutant IDH1 vaccine in newly diagnosed glioma. Indicated time point: baseline, week 1 (first vaccination visit). The treatment was: pre-vaccination baseline after standard-of-care therapy. Method: immunoSEQ multiplex PCR; TCRdb's copy keeps in-frame clones and lacks some. The repertoire includes approximately 88,000 clones, around three quarters of them detected once, and roughly 7% sits in the top ten. This material consisted of PBMCs, taken from a glioma patient treated with radiotherapy, temozolomide or both. These receptors were collected from a man aged 35 to 55 with glioma.

This chain links TRBV6-5 with TRBJ2-7, with D possibly being TRBD1 or TRBD2 (5 bases each). Trimming removed 0 bases from V and 2 bases from J, with 8 bases in between. CDR1 MNHEY and CDR2 SVGAGI come from the germline V gene. The CDR3 is 14 residues long. The CDR3 coding sequence is TGTGCCAGCAGTTACTCTGGGGACCCCTACGAGCAGTACTTC. As protein: CASSYSGDPYEQYF.

This clone showed up just a few times. V is TRBV4-3 and J is TRBJ2-1, with 8 bases lining up with TRBD2. Germline-derived CDR1 and CDR2 are LGHNA and YSLEER. V shed 4 bases, J shed 3 bases, and the junction held 5 bases outside the gene matches. The CDR3 is 15 residues long. The CDR3 nucleotides read TGCGCCAGCAGCCCGACTAGCGCGGACTACAATGAGCAGTTCTTC. The encoded protein is CASSPTSADYNEQFF.